This passage covers 30 T cell receptor beta chains from one sample sequenced in a study of Ad26.COV2.S vaccination and SARS-CoV-2 variants. Indicated treatment: roughly 20 received Ad26.COV2.S at low or high dose, single or two shots; roughly five received placebo; per-sample allocation not given. On day 63 after the first injection, vaccine and placebo recipients gave samples. Profiled with immunoSEQ multiplex PCR; TCRdb holds only in-frame clones, not every one. Among approximately 250,000 clones listed, around 85% were seen once. Material: peripheral blood, obtained in a trial of Ad26.COV2.S vaccine versus placebo. All receptors derive from a person between 18 and 60 years old who received the Ad26.COV2.S COVID-19 vaccine or a placebo.

The chain links TRBV18 to TRBJ2-7; D is ambiguous. Germline V gene sequence: CDR1 KGHSH, CDR2 LQKENI. The CDR3 totals 11 residues. V lost 3 bases, J lost 4 bases, and 4 bases lay in between. The DNA of the CDR3 is TGTGCCAGCTCACCCGAGTACGAGCAGTACTTC. It specifies CASSPEYEQYF. Full variable domain (missing parts from reference TRBV18 and TRBJ2-7): NAGVMQNPRHLVRRRGQEARLRCSPMKGHSHVYWYRQLPEEGLKFMVYLQKENIIDESGMPKERFSAEFPKEGPSILRIQQVVRGDSAAYFCASSPEYEQYFGPGTRLTVT.

This sequence joins TRBV30 and TRBJ2-5; D remains ambiguous. CDR1 and CDR2 (germline): GTSNPN, SVGIG (reference sequence). Trimming cost V 4 bases and J 1 base, with 13 bases left between them. CDR3 length: 14 residues. CDR3 residues: CAWKKAAGQETQYF. The CDR3 nucleotides read TGTGCCTGGAAAAAAGCAGCAGGCCAAGAGACCCAGTACTTC. Full variable domain (outside the CDR3, taken from reference TRBV30 and TRBJ2-5): SQTIHQWPATLVQPVGSPLSLECTVEGTSNPNLYWYRQAAGRGLQLLFYSVGIGQISSEVPQNLSASRPQDRQFILSSKKLLLSDSGFYLCAWKKAAGQETQYFGPGTRLLVL.

The rearrangement uses TRBV6-1 and TRBJ2-6; D call uncertain. CDR1 MNHNS and CDR2 SASEGT come from the germline V gene. Trimming took off 3 bases at V and 0 bases at J, with 6 bases between the two ends. The CDR3 totals 15 residues. The CDR3 spells CASSESLSGANVLTF. In DNA, the CDR3 is TGTGCCAGCAGTGAGTCTCTCTCTGGGGCCAACGTCCTGACTTTC.

The rearrangement uses TRBV11-3 and TRBJ2-1, with a tentative D call TRBD2 (6 bases). V lost 2 bases and J lost 4, with 12 bases in between. CDR1 is SGHNT, CDR2 YENEEA, per germline. The CDR3 length is 15 residues. In DNA, the CDR3 is TGTGCCAGCAGCTTATTTAGCGGTGGGTACAATGAGCAGTTCTTC. Translating gives CASSLFSGGYNEQFF.

This clone was seen only a few times. The chain combines TRBV7-9 with TRBJ2-3; TRBD2 matches 7 bases. The CDR3 totals 13 residues. The ends lost 9 bases at V and 2 bases at J; junction bases unmatched: 5. CDR1 SEHNR and CDR2 FQNEAQ come from the germline V gene (reference sequence). CDR3 in amino acids: CASRGDHTDTQYF. For the CDR3, the DNA is TGTGCCAGTCGGGGGGACCACACAGATACGCAGTATTTT.

This sequence joins TRBV30 and TRBJ1-5; possibly TRBD1 for D (5 bases). The CDR3 covers 16 residues. The V gene lost 2 bases and the J gene lost 6 bases, with 20 bases spanning the gap. Germline V gene sequence: CDR1 GTSNPN, CDR2 SVGIG (reference sequence). The CDR3 loop reads CAWSSPGLPGGQPQHF. The CDR3 coding sequence is TGTGCCTGGAGTTCCCCGGGGCTTCCGGGGGGTCAGCCCCAGCATTTT.

This clone appeared once. The V gene is TRBV27, the J gene TRBJ1-1; D remains unclear. This CDR3 spans 14 amino acids. Germline CDR1 is MNHEY and CDR2 is SMNVEV (reference sequence). The ends were cut back, 3 bases at V and 1 base at J, with 9 bases in the middle. Here the CDR3 DNA reads TGTGCCAGCAGTTTCATGGGAGGGAACACTGAAGCTTTCTTT. Translated, it gives CASSFMGGNTEAFF.

The rearrangement joins TRBV19 to TRBJ1-5, with TRBD1 identical over 9 bases. The V segment lost 3 bases and the J segment 5 bases; nucleotides outside the gene matches: 5. The CDR3 contains 15 residues. Germline V gene sequence: CDR1 LNHDA, CDR2 SQIVND (reference sequence). This chain's CDR3 is CASSMLGQGHQPQHF. DNA for the CDR3: TGTGCCAGTAGTATGCTGGGACAGGGTCATCAGCCCCAGCATTTT.

The chain combines TRBV24-1 with TRBJ2-3; 8 bases agree with TRBD1. J lost 1 base, V lost 7 bases, and 6 bases had no gene match. The germline gives CDR1 KGHDR, CDR2 SFDVKD. The CDR3 spans 15 residues. CDR3 region: CATSYGQGRTDTQYF. The CDR3 bases are TGTGCCACCAGCTACGGACAGGGTCGCACAGATACGCAGTATTTT.

The chain is built from TRBV4-2 and TRBJ2-5; D is uncertain. The germline V gene has CDR1 LGHNA and CDR2 YNFKEQ. This CDR3 is 14 amino acids long. With 1 base removed from V and 5 bases from J, the gap between germline ends came to 11 bases. The CDR3 here is CASSQVVGRETQYF. As DNA, the CDR3 is TGTGCCAGCAGCCAAGTTGTCGGTAGGGAGACCCAGTACTTC.

The chain combines TRBV14 with TRBJ2-1; no definite D call. From germline, CDR1 is SGHDN and CDR2 FVKESK. Between the trimmed V and J ends, which lost 3 bases and 7 bases, there was a span of 7 bases. This CDR3 spans 12 amino acids. DNA for the CDR3: TGTGCCAGCAGCCACGTTTTTAATGAGCAGTTCTTC. Protein product: CASSHVFNEQFF.

This rearrangement joins TRBV7-2 to TRBJ2-3; 10 nucleotides match TRBD2. The CDR3 totals 16 residues. Germline V gene sequence: CDR1 SGHTA, CDR2 FQGNSA. The V gene end was trimmed by 5 bases and the J gene end by 0 bases; junction bases not matched to a gene: 5. The CDR3 nucleotides are TGTGCCAGCAGCCGGACTAGCGGAGCTAGCACAGATACGCAGTATTTT. This sequence encodes CASSRTSGASTDTQYF.

The J gene is TRBJ2-7, the V gene TRBV4-3; D uncertain. The CDR3 contains 14 residues. Germline V lookup: CDR1 LGHNA, CDR2 YSLEER. V was shortened by 0 bases and J by 1 base, with 7 bases between the two germline ends. The CDR3 nucleotides are TGCGCCAGCAGCCAAGACCCCGCGTCCTACGAGCAGTACTTC. It codes for CASSQDPASYEQYF.

This chain connects TRBV6-5 to TRBJ2-7; 8 bases line up with TRBD1. J gave up 6 bases and V 0 bases, and 7 bases lay outside the gene matches. CDR3 length: 15 residues. The germline CDR1 and CDR2 sequences are MNHEY and SVGAGI. CDR3 sequence: CASSYSRTGNSEQYF. DNA of the CDR3: TGTGCCAGCAGTTACTCCCGGACAGGGAATTCCGAGCAGTACTTC.

V gene TRBV4-3 combines with J gene TRBJ2-5; weak D call: TRBD2 (6 bases). Germline assignment: CDR1 LGHNA and CDR2 YSLEER. This CDR3 comprises 15 residues. The ends were cut back, 3 bases at V and 0 bases at J, with 11 bases in the middle. The CDR3 DNA reads TGCGCCAGCAGCCAGGGCTCGGGGGACCAAGAGACCCAGTACTTC. The encoded protein is CASSQGSGDQETQYF.

This clone occurred a few times. V is TRBV29-1 and J is TRBJ2-7; TRBD2 aligns across 7 bases. Losses at the gene ends were 6 bases for V and 5 bases for J; bases not matched to a gene: 13. The CDR3 length is 14 residues. Germline V gives CDR1 SQVTM, CDR2 ANQGSEA. The CDR3 sequence: CSVPTGGMANEQYF. In DNA, the CDR3 is TGCAGCGTGCCAACGGGGGGTATGGCCAACGAGCAGTACTTC.

The gene calls are TRBV5-1 and TRBJ2-5, with 11 bases lining up with TRBD2. In germline, CDR1 is SGHRS, CDR2 YFSETQ. V was pared by 2 bases and J by 5 bases, with 5 bases of the junction left unmatched. This CDR3 spans 15 amino acids. The CDR3 loop is CASSFSGGAPETQYF. Here the CDR3 DNA reads TGCGCCAGCAGCTTTAGCGGGGGGGCCCCGGAGACCCAGTACTTC. Using reference TRBV5-1 and TRBJ2-5 for the parts outside the CDR3, the full variable domain is KAGVTQTPRYLIKTRGQQVTLSCSPISGHRSVSWYQQTPGQGLQFLFEYFSETQRNKGNFPGRFSGRQFSNSRSEMNVSTLELGDSALYLCASSFSGGAPETQYFGPGTRLLVL.

In DNA, the CDR3 is TGTGCCAGCAGCTGGCGACAGGGGCGGAACACTGAAGCTTTCTTT. Amino acid sequence: CASSWRQGRNTEAFF. V and J are TRBV11-1 and TRBJ1-1, with 8 bases aligning to TRBD1. The germline CDR1 and CDR2 sequences are SGHAT and FQDESV (reference sequence). J gave up 1 base and V 4 bases, and 5 bases lay outside the gene matches. CDR3 length: 15 residues.

This clone was seen only once. The V and J genes are TRBV6-5 and TRBJ2-5; D is possibly TRBD2 (5 bases). The CDR3 is 15 residues long. V gave up 2 bases and J gave up 1 base, with 11 bases separating them. The germline CDR1 and CDR2 sequences are MNHEY and SVGAGI. The CDR3 spells CASSYTNGIQETQYF. The DNA of the CDR3 is TGTGCCAGCAGTTACACCAACGGGATCCAAGAGACCCAGTACTTC.

The chain couples TRBV7-9 to TRBJ2-2; 10 nucleotides agree with TRBD2. V shed 4 bases, J shed 0 bases, and the junction held 2 bases outside the gene matches. The CDR3 contains 16 residues. The germline V gene encodes CDR1 SEHNR and CDR2 FQNEAQ (reference sequence). The CDR3: CASSYLAGANTGELFF. The DNA for the CDR3 is TGTGCCAGCAGCTACCTAGCGGGGGCGAACACCGGGGAGCTGTTTTTT.

V and J are TRBV5-1 and TRBJ1-3; 7 bases align to TRBD1. With V trimmed by 3 bases and J by 0 bases, 3 bases remained unmatched. Germline CDR1 reads SGHRS; CDR2 reads YFSETQ. The CDR3 has 15 amino acids. The CDR3 DNA is TGCGCCAGCAGCTCGACAGGGAACTCTGGAAACACCATATATTTT. It codes for CASSSTGNSGNTIYF. Full variable domain (remainder filled in from reference TRBV5-1 and TRBJ1-3): KAGVTQTPRYLIKTRGQQVTLSCSPISGHRSVSWYQQTPGQGLQFLFEYFSETQRNKGNFPGRFSGRQFSNSRSEMNVSTLELGDSALYLCASSSTGNSGNTIYFGEGSWLTVV.

The chain uses TRBV2 and TRBJ2-3; D gene ambiguous. The CDR3 length is 15 residues. Germline V gene data show CDR1 as SNHLY and CDR2 as FYNNEI. The V and J ends lost 3 bases and 0 bases respectively, with 10 bases between them. The CDR3 here is CASSEMESSTDTQYF. The CDR3 DNA reads TGTGCCAGCAGTGAGATGGAGTCTAGCACAGATACGCAGTATTTT.

V usage is TRBV5-6 and J usage is TRBJ2-1; TRBD2 matches 9 bases. After removal of 2 bases from V and 3 bases from J, the junction contained 3 bases not matched to a gene. Germline CDR1 reads SGHDT; CDR2 reads YYEEEE. The CDR3 consists of 15 residues. The CDR3 sequence: CASSLGGRGYNEQFF. In nucleotides, the CDR3 is TGTGCCAGCAGCTTAGGCGGGAGGGGCTACAATGAGCAGTTCTTC.

This clone was recorded at least ten times. The chain couples TRBV6-4 to TRBJ2-3; TRBD1 aligns across 7 bases. The germline gives CDR1 MRHNA, CDR2 SNTAGT. Losses at the gene ends were 4 bases for V and 2 bases for J; bases not matched to a gene: 3. The CDR3 totals 14 residues. The CDR3 nucleotides read TGTGCCAGCAGTGTCGGGACAGACACAGATACGCAGTATTTT. The encoded protein is CASSVGTDTDTQYF.

V and J are TRBV11-2 and TRBJ2-7; 12 bases map to TRBD1. After removal of 6 bases from V and 1 base from J, the junction contained 13 bases not matched to a gene. Germline CDR1 reads SGHAT; CDR2 reads FQNNGV. This CDR3 contains 18 residues. The CDR3 DNA reads TGTGCCAGCAGGATACCGGGACAGGGGGCGAGTGGGTCCTACGAGCAGTACTTC. The encoded protein is CASRIPGQGASGSYEQYF.

V gene TRBV3-1 (or the pseudogene TRBV3-2) combines with J gene TRBJ1-3, with D perhaps matching TRBD1 (5 bases). V lost 5 bases and J 1 base, leaving 15 bases between the germline ends. The V gene's germline CDR1 is LGHDT and CDR2 YNNKEL (reference sequence). The CDR3 has 16 amino acids. CDR3 coding DNA: TGTGCCAGCAGCGCGCCTCCTCAGGGATCTGGAAACACCATATATTTT. Its translation: CASSAPPQGSGNTIYF.

The gene calls are TRBV15 and TRBJ2-1; D might be TRBD2 (5 bases). This CDR3 has 13 residues. Trimming pared 3 bases from V and 9 bases from J, leaving 12 bases between. Germline loops: CDR1 LNHNV, CDR2 YYDKDF (reference sequence). CDR3 amino acids: CATSRPRVFEQFF. CDR3 sequence (DNA): TGTGCCACCAGCAGGCCGAGGGTTTTTGAGCAGTTCTTC.

The rearrangement joins TRBV5-4 to TRBJ1-5, with D possibly being TRBD1 (5 bases). The germline CDR1 and CDR2 sequences are SGHNT and YYREEE (reference sequence). V was clipped by 4 bases and J by 0 bases, with 8 bases between them. The CDR3 contains 14 residues. CDR3 DNA sequence: TGTGCCAGCAGCACAGGACCTAGCAATCAGCCCCAGCATTTT. Translating gives CASSTGPSNQPQHF.

This chain uses TRBV29-1 with TRBJ1-1; D may be TRBD1 (6 bases). This CDR3 is 13 amino acids long. CDR1 and CDR2 (germline): SQVTM, ANQGSEA. V gave up 0 bases and J gave up 7 bases, with 12 bases separating them. The CDR3 here is CSVEDPDSLEAFF. In nucleotides, the CDR3 is TGCAGCGTTGAAGATCCGGACAGTCTTGAAGCTTTCTTT.

This clone was found once. This chain uses TRBV6-5 with TRBJ1-2; D gene uncertain. Looked up from germline, CDR1 is MNHEY and CDR2 is SVGAGI. This CDR3 has 14 residues. Between the trimmed V and J ends, which lost 2 bases and 6 bases, there was a span of 13 bases. For the CDR3, the DNA is TGTGCCAGCAGTTACACGTGGGAGGGTAATGGCTACACCTTC. It specifies CASSYTWEGNGYTF.